In its sample, the clone carrying this T cell receptor beta chain was seen a few times. The antigen remains undetermined. TCRdb itself ran the RT-PCR reads through MiXCR, one entry per CDR3 protein. The sample lists over 750,000 distinct CDR3 sequences; over 20% were seen once. This CDR3 contains 17 residues. V was clipped by 4 bases and J by 4 bases; unmatched bases: 11. Germline V gene lookup returns CDR1 KGHDR and CDR2 SFDVKD. The data are from a study of response to subunit inactivated influenza vaccine. Study results and caveats: Authors suggested few new T cells are recruited by each seasonal influenza vaccination.

The sequence was collected from a man aged 50-60 years who received an inactivated influenza vaccine. The rearrangement uses TRBV24-1 and TRBJ2-1, with 8 bases aligning to TRBD2. The sequencing used PBMCs from blood, collected around 5 days after vaccination. This CDR3 is CATSDATGTRGYNEQFF. CDR3 in DNA: TGTGCCACCAGTGACGCTACCGGGACTAGGGGGTACAATGAGCAGTTCTTC.